This TCR beta chain is from a study of cytomegalovirus exposure and HLA in healthy donors. For the study at large: It was reported in a later analysis that the 120 or so validation repertoires used the same platform as the roughly 700 first-cohort repertoires. Study-level findings and limits: Rare sequences made up most TCRs, while some public TCRs were found in many donors.

From the 120-subject validation cohort, which was separate from the roughly 690-subject first cohort, the donors were drawn. Turning to this clone: What it binds is not known.

V lost 5 bases to trimming and J lost 2 bases; unmatched junction nucleotides: 8. CDR3 length: 16 residues. CDR1 MGHRA and CDR2 YSYEKL come from the germline V gene. The protocol was immunoSEQ multiplex PCR, while the TCRdb copy is restricted to in-frame clones and leaves out a portion. Of about 150,000 clones listed, 85% to 90% are singletons. The specimen was PBMCs. The chain links TRBV4-1 to TRBJ2-7; TRBD2 aligns across 11 bases. This TCR derives from a woman younger than 35 in good health and CMV-seropositive. The CDR3 sequence: CASSYSGTSGTYEQYF. The CDR3 DNA reads as TGCGCCAGCAGCTACTCCGGGACTAGCGGTACCTACGAGCAGTACTTC.